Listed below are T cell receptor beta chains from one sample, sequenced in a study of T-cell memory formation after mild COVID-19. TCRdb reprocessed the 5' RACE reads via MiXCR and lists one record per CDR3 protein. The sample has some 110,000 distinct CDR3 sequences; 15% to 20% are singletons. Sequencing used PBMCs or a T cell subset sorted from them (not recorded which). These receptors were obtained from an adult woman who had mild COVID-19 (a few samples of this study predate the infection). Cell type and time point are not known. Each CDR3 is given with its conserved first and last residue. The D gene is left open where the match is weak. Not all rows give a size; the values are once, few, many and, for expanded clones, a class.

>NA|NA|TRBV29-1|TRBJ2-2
CSVVVENTGELFF
TGCAGCGTTGTGGTCGAAAACACCGGGGAGCTGTTTTTT
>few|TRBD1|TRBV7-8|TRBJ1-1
CASSLYGTGGRGTEAFF
TGTGCCAGCAGCTTGTACGGGACAGGGGGCCGGGGAACTGAAGCTTTCTTT
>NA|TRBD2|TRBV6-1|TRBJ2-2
CASSEIPGLATGELFF
TGTGCCAGCAGTGAGATACCGGGACTAGCGACCGGGGAGCTGTTTTTT
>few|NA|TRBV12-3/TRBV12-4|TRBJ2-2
CASKNGALINAGELFF
TGTGCCAGCAAGAACGGGGCCCTGATCAACGCCGGGGAGCTGTTTTTT
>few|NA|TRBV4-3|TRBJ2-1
CASSQGTPWGEQFF
TGCGCCAGCAGCCAAGGGACTCCATGGGGTGAGCAGTTCTTC
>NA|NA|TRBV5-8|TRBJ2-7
CASSLVSGVTYEQYF
TGTGCCAGCAGCTTGGTGTCAGGGGTTACCTACGAGCAGTACTTC
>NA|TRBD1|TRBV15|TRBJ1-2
CATSRDGAIGTATYGYTF
TGTGCCACCAGCAGAGATGGGGCGATAGGGACAGCCACCTATGGCTACACCTTC
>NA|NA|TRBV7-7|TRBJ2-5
CASSAPGYQETQYF
TGTGCCAGCAGCGCGCCCGGGTATCAAGAGACCCAGTACTTC
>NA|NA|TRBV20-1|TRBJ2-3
CSARVGGRNTDTQYF
TGCAGTGCTAGAGTTGGGGGGCGGAACACAGATACGCAGTATTTT
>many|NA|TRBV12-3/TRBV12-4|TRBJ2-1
CASSLTGGVYNEQFF
TGTGCCAGCAGCCTAACGGGGGGCGTCTACAATGAGCAGTTCTTC
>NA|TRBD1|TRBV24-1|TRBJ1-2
CATSGGGDSTRGYGYTF
TGTGCCACCAGTGGAGGGGGCGATTCGACGCGGGGCTATGGCTACACCTTC
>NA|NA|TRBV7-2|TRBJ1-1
CASTLWDGTEAFF
TGTGCCAGCACCCTCTGGGATGGCACTGAAGCTTTCTTT
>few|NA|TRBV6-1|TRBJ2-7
CASSESLEGGRIFSYEQYF
TGTGCCAGCAGTGAATCCCTTGAGGGGGGACGGATTTTCTCCTACGAGCAGTACTTC
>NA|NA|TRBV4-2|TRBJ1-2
CASSQDGGQNYGYTF
TGTGCCAGCAGCCAAGACGGAGGTCAGAACTATGGCTACACCTTC
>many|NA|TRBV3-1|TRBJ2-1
CASSQDPGGSYNEQFF
TGTGCCAGCAGCCAAGACCCCGGGGGCTCCTACAATGAGCAGTTCTTC
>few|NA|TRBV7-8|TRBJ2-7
CASSPSGQGVYEQYF
TGTGCCAGCAGCCCTAGCGGCCAGGGGGTCTACGAGCAGTACTTC
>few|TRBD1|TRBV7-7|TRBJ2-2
CASSLATSWTGTNTGELFF
TGTGCTAGCAGCTTAGCAACCAGTTGGACAGGGACGAACACCGGGGAGCTGTTTTTT
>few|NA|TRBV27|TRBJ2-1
CASSSGPQSGNEQFF
TGTGCCAGCAGTTCGGGTCCGCAATCTGGCAATGAGCAGTTCTTC
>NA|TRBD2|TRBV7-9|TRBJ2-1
CASSRWDYYNEQFF
TGTGCCAGCAGCCGGTGGGACTACTACAATGAGCAGTTCTTC
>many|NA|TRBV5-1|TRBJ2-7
CASSSTGFEQYF
TGCGCCAGCAGCTCGACAGGATTCGAGCAGTACTTC
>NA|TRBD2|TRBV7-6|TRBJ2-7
CASSSSPGLAGTVLRAQYF
TGTGCCAGCAGCTCGTCTCCGGGACTAGCGGGAACGGTATTACGAGCGCAGTACTTC
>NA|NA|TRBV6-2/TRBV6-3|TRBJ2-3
CASSYSEGADTQYF
TGTGCCAGCAGTTACTCGGAGGGAGCAGATACGCAGTATTTT
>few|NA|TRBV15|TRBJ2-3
CATSSRTGPREDTQYF
TGTGCCACCAGCAGCAGAACGGGCCCTCGGGAAGATACGCAGTATTTT
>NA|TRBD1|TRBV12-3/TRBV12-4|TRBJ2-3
CASSPGQGGTDTQYF
TGTGCCAGCAGCCCTGGACAGGGGGGGACAGATACGCAGTATTTT
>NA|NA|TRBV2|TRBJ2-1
CASSPAIIYNEQFF
TGTGCCAGCAGTCCGGCTATTATCTACAATGAGCAGTTCTTC
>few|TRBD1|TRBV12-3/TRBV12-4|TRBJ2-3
CASSFPAGTGRTDTQYF
TGTGCCAGCAGTTTCCCGGCCGGGACAGGGCGCACAGATACGCAGTATTTT
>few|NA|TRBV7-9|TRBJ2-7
CASTPRVGQSSYEQYF
TGTGCCAGCACCCCCCGGGTGGGCCAAAGCTCCTACGAGCAGTACTTC
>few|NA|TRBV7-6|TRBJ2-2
CASSIGPTGELFF
TGTGCCAGCAGCATCGGACCGACCGGGGAGCTGTTTTTT
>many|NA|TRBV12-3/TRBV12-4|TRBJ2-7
CASSHPGPTYEQYF
TGTGCCAGCTCACATCCGGGGCCAACCTACGAGCAGTACTTC
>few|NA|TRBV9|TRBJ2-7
CASSVGLSNAYEQYF
TGTGCCAGCAGCGTAGGGCTTTCTAACGCCTACGAGCAGTACTTC
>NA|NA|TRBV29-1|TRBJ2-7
CSVGFWVAASYEQYF
TGCAGCGTTGGGTTTTGGGTGGCGGCGTCCTACGAGCAGTACTTC
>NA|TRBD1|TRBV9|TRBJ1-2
CASSARDRANYGYTF
TGTGCCAGCAGCGCCCGGGACAGGGCCAACTATGGCTACACCTTC
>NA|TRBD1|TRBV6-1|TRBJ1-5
CASSEAPGQGRRQPQHF
TGTGCCAGCAGTGAAGCGCCAGGACAGGGGAGACGGCAGCCCCAGCATTTT
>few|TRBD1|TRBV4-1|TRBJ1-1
CASSQVTGQVSEAFF
TGCGCCAGCAGCCAAGTGACAGGGCAGGTTTCTGAAGCTTTCTTT
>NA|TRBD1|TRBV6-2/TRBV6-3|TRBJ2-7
CASRDRGVEQYF
TGTGCCAGCCGGGACAGGGGTGTCGAGCAGTACTTC
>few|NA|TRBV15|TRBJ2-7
CATSRDSAGVGYEQYF
TGTGCCACCAGCAGAGATTCTGCTGGGGTAGGCTACGAGCAGTACTTC
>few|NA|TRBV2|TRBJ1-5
CASSEGFRQTSNQPQHF
TGTGCCAGCAGTGAGGGATTTAGACAGACTAGCAATCAGCCCCAGCATTTT
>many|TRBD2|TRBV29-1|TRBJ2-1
CSVEDSSGTSGLAEQFF
TGCAGCGTTGAAGATTCGTCGGGGACTAGCGGACTTGCGGAGCAGTTCTTC
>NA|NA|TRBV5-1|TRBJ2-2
CASMVTGTGELFF
TGCGCCAGCATGGTGACCGGCACCGGGGAGCTGTTTTTT
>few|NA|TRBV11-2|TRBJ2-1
CASSTYSPQQFF
TGTGCCAGCAGCACGTATAGCCCTCAGCAGTTCTTC
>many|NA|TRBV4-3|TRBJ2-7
CASSQDFRGGYEQYF
TGCGCCAGCAGCCAAGATTTCCGGGGCGGCTACGAGCAGTACTTC
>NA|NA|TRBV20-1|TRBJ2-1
CSAETADPDIYNEQFF
TGCAGTGCTGAAACGGCCGACCCCGACATCTACAATGAGCAGTTCTTC
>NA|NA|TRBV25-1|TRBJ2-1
CASSAGGPSYNEQFF
TGTGCCAGCAGTGCCGGAGGGCCCTCCTACAATGAGCAGTTCTTC
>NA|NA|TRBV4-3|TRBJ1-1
CASSQGEGLNTEAFF
TGCGCCAGCAGCCAAGGCGAAGGGTTGAACACTGAAGCTTTCTTT
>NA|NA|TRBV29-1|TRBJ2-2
CSVEMGWSLNGELFF
TGCAGCGTTGAGATGGGATGGAGTCTGAACGGGGAGCTGTTTTTT